This T cell receptor (beta chain) was observed in a study of blood T cells in healthy people across ages. General study results and limits: Researchers judged that diversity estimates from one million T cells fell short of true values.

Using a J-beta primer mix together with a sample-barcoded 5' primer, a second PCR was run for about 6 to 12 cycles. MiXCR, applied by TCRdb to the 5' RACE reads, yields one record per CDR3 protein. The sample contains almost 550,000 distinct CDR3 sequences, 20% to 30% of which appear only once. For this clonotype: What it binds is not known.

This sample also appeared in a second study, on T cells of mothers and their children.

Sequencing was carried out using blood. This receptor was identified in a boy aged 5-17 years in good health.

This CDR3 is CSARTSGIDTQYF. CDR3 in DNA: TGCAGTGCCAGGACTAGCGGGATAGATACGCAGTATTTT. This chain joins TRBV20-1 and TRBJ2-3; 12 bases align to TRBD2. CDR3 length: 13 amino acids. Per germline, CDR1 DFQATT and CDR2 SNEGSKA (reference sequence). V shed 6 bases and J 5 bases; nucleotides not matched to a gene: 3.